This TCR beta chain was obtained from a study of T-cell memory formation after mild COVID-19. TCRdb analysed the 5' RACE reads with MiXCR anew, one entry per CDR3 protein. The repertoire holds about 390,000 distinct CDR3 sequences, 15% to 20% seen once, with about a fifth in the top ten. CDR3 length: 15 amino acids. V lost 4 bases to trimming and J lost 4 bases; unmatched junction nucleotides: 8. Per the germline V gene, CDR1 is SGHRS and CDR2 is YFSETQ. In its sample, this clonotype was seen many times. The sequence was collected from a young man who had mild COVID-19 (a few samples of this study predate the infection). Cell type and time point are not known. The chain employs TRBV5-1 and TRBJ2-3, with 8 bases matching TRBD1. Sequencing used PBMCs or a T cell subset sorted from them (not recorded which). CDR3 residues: CASSPRTGISDTQYF. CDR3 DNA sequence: TGCGCCAGCAGCCCCCGGACAGGGATATCAGATACGCAGTATTTT.